This entry is about one T cell receptor beta chain. Antigen unknown. This entry belongs to a study of shared clonotypes between healthy human individuals. The CDR3 has 13 residues. Germline loops: CDR1 GTSNPN, CDR2 SVGIG (reference sequence). The V gene lost 1 base and the J gene lost 2 bases, with 9 bases spanning the gap. Generated by immunoSEQ multiplex PCR, the TCRdb table keeps only in-frame clones and is missing some. The table has about 2 million clones, approximately 95% seen once; the top ten hold 0.9% to 1.3%. Study conclusions and caveats: Having only a few donors restricted how much genetic and exposure-history diversity was captured.

Terminally differentiated effector memory CD45RA+ cells were excluded from the naive CD8 cells, which were CD45RO-negative and positively selected for CCR7. This chain links TRBV30 with TRBJ2-7; D remains unclear. The sample consisted of naive CD8+ T cells sorted from blood. The TCR was taken from a man aged 18 to 30 in good health. This CDR3 is CAWSGKMTYEQYF. The CDR3 DNA sequence: TGTGCCTGGAGTGGGAAGATGACCTACGAGCAGTACTTC.